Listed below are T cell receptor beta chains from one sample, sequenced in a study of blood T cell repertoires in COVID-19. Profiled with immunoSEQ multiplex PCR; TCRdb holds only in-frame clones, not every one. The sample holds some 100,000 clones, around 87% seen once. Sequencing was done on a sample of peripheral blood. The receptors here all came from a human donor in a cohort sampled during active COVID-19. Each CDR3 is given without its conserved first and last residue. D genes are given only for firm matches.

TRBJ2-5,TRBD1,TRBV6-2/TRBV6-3,ASSYGQAPQETQY
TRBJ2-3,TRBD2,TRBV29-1,SVAKIAGSGTDTQY
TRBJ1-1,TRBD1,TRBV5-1,ASSLEEAGGNGEAF
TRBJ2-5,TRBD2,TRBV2,ASSVSGGLEETQY
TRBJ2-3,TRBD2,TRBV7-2,ASSLKIAGGPGGSDTQY
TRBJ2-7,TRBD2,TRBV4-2,ASSQEGAGGLYEQY
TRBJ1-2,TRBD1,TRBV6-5,ATLGQGLYGYT
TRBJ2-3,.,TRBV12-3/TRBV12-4,ASSTGPTDTQY
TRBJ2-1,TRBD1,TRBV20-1,SANTGTGEF
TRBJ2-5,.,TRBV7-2,ASSLGTFQETQY
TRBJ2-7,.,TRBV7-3,ASSPGPGQFYEQY
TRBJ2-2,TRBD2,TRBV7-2,ASTYRPGGGELF
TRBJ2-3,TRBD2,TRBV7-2,ASRSLAVSTDTQY
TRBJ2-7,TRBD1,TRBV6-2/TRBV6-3,ASSRTGAREQY
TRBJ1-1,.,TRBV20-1,GGYMNTEAF
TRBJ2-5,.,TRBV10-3,AISEFSYETQY
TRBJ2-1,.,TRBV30,AWTRGPNEQF
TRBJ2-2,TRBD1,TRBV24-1,ATSDLEGTGYTGELF
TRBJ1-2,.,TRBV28,ASSFPGNYGYT
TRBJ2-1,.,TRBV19,ASKNPGLLVNEQF
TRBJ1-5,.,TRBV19,ASSIEGFNQPQH
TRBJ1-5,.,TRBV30,AWSPASDQPQH
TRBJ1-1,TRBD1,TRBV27,ASSLLGQGSEAF
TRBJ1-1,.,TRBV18,ASSPAYESEAF
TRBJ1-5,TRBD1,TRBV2,ASRTGTGGINQPQH
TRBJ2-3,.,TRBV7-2,ASSPPLGTQY
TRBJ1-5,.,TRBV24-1,ATSAPGQGRQPQH
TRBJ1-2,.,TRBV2,ASRATGSDYGYT
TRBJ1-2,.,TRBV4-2,ASSQDQTANYGYT
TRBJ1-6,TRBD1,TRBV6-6,ASTRDRGNSPLH
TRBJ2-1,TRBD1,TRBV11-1,ASSLGQQIYNEQF
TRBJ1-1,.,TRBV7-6,ASSLGSGVETEAF
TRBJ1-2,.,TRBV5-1,ASSLGNSNYGYT
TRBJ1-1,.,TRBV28,ASSLQGMNTEAF
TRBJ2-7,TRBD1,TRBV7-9,ASSKLDRGRDEQY
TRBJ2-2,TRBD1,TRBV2,ASSTGAATGELF
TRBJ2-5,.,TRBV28,ASSFGGAGEETQY
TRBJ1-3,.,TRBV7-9,ASSLGQSGNTIY
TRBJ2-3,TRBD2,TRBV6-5,ASNAAGVGDTQY
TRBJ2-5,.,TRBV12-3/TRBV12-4,ASSLSTQETQY
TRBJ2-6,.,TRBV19,ASSKTYGLSGANVLT
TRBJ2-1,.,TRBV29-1,SVSGQTSSYNEQF
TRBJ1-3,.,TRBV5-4,ASSLGEARSGNTIY
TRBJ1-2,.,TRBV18,ASSPQGTGEVNGYT
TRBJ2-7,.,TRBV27,ASSLDIAYEQY
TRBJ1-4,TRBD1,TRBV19,ASSIPPQGSNEKLF
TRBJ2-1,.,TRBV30,ACGKNEQF
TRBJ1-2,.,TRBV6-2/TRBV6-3,ASSPHRRSSARVGYT
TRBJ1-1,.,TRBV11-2,ASSLDLRNTEAF
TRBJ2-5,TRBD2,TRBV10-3,AISESGPSGQETQY
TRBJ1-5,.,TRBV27,ASRGGGGAYSNQPQH
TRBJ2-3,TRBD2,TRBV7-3,ASSRQAGGGDTQY